Detailed here is one TCR beta chain. Its antigen is currently unknown. The CDR3 totals 16 residues. CDR1 and CDR2 (germline): SGHRS, YFSETQ. This specimen comes from a study of blood T cells in healthy people across ages. Study-level findings and limits: PBMCs went unsorted, and a conclusive naive versus antigen-experienced comparison was therefore prevented. Age showed a roughly linear inverse relationship with TCR beta diversity per million T cells.

Then a second PCR, running about 6 to 12 cycles, was carried out with a sample-barcoded 5' primer and a J-beta primer mix. Sequencing yielded, for each sample, at least 2.5 million paired-end reads carrying CDR3. MiXCR, run by TCRdb on the 5' RACE reads, gives a single entry per CDR3 protein. The data hold more than 650,000 distinct CDR3 sequences, with about 55% observed a single time. Sequenced material: blood. This sequence originates from a man older than 75 in good health. The chain combines TRBV5-1 with TRBJ2-7; D ambiguous. Gene TRBJ2-1 matches the end of the DNA better, so the J call may be wrong. The CDR3 is CASSPGWQSSSYEQFF. DNA for the CDR3: TGCGCCAGCAGCCCCGGTTGGCAGTCGAGCTCCTACGAGCAGTTCTTC.